A selection of T cell receptor beta chains follows, all from one sample in a study of CD8+ T cells in alopecia areata. Method: immunoSEQ multiplex PCR; TCRdb's copy keeps in-frame clones and lacks some. The data contain about 120,000 clones, around two fifths of them seen just once; the ten biggest clones take up 3.1%. Sequencing used CD4+ T cells sorted from blood. Receptors were obtained from a human donor with alopecia areata. Each CDR3 is given with its conserved first and last residue. Rows give clone size only sometimes, using once, few, many, or a class for an expanded clone.

v_gene	j_gene	abundance	CDR3aa
TRBV29-1	TRBJ2-1	NA	CSVEQRQQNEQFF
TRBV28	TRBJ1-1	NA	CASSSTPGQMNTEAFF
TRBV7-3	TRBJ2-5	few	CASSQSPGQRFTQYF
TRBV13	TRBJ2-5	NA	CASSRVETQYF
TRBV7-9	TRBJ2-7	NA	CASSSRDRGHYEQYF
TRBV7-2	TRBJ2-1	NA	CASSLAAGAGNNEQFF
TRBV29-1	TRBJ2-5	few	CSVEGDRQETQYF
TRBV29-1	TRBJ2-5	NA	CSAWAVEQETQYF
TRBV5-1	TRBJ2-1	NA	CASSPPRGRQQFF
TRBV30	TRBJ2-3	NA	CAWRTSNRGRTDTQYF
TRBV7-9	TRBJ2-5	few	CASSLAWAPETQYF
TRBV2	TRBJ2-3	NA	CASRTMTSTDTQYF
TRBV7-2	TRBJ2-3	NA	CASSSLAVSGTQYF
TRBV2	TRBJ1-2	NA	CASSGRNDYGYTF
TRBV7-3	TRBJ2-5	once	CASSLTGGSGETQYF
TRBV2	TRBJ2-7	NA	CASSLGQGRAHF
TRBV11-2	TRBJ2-5	NA	CASSTVQGAGETQYF
TRBV7-2	TRBJ2-3	few	CASSYQKGSDTQYF
TRBV30	TRBJ2-2	few	CAWRGTGELFF
TRBV29-1	TRBJ2-6	few	CSVGVEPGANVLTF
TRBV27	TRBJ2-7	NA	CASSLSGAGTFYEQYF